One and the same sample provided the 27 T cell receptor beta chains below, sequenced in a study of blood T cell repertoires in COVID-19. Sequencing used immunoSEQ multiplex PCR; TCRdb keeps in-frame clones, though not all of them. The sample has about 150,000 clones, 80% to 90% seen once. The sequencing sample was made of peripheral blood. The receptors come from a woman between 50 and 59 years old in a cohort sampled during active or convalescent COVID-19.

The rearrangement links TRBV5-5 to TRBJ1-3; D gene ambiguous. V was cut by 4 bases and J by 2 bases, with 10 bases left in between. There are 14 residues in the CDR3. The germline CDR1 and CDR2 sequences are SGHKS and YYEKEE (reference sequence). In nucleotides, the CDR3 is TGTGCCAGCAGCCCGAGGGTTGCTGGAAACACCATATATTTT. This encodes CASSPRVAGNTIYF.

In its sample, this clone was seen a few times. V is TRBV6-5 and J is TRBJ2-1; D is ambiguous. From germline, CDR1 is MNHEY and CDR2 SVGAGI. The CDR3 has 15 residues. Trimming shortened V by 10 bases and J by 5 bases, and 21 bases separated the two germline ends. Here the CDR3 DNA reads TGTGCCACCGCTGTGGGCAGATCCGGTAACAATGAGCAGTTCTTC. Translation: CATAVGRSGNNEQFF.

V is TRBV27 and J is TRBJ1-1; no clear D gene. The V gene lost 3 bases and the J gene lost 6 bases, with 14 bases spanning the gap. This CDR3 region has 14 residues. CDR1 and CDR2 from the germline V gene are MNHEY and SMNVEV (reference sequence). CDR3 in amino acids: CASSFDAGYPEAFF. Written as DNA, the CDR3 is TGTGCCAGCAGTTTTGATGCGGGATACCCTGAAGCTTTCTTT.

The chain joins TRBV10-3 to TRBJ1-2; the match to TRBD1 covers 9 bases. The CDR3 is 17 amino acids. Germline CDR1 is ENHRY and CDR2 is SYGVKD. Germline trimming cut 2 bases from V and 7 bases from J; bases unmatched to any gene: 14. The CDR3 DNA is TGTGCCATCAGTGAGCCGTACCCGGGACAGGGTATCGGTGGCTACACCTTC. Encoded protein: CAISEPYPGQGIGGYTF.

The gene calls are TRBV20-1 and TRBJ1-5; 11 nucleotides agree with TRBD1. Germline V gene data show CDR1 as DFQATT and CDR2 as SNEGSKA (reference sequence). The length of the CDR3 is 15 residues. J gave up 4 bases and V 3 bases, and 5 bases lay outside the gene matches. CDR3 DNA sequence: TGCAGTGCTAGTGGGACAGGGGGAGTAAATCAGCCCCAGCATTTT. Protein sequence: CSASGTGGVNQPQHF.

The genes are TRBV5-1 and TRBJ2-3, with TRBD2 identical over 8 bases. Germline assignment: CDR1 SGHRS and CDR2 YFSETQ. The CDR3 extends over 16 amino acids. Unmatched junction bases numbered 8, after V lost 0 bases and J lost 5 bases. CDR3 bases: TGCGCCAGCAGCTTGGGCGCGGGGGGCCTGGGAGATACGCAGTATTTT. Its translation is CASSLGAGGLGDTQYF.

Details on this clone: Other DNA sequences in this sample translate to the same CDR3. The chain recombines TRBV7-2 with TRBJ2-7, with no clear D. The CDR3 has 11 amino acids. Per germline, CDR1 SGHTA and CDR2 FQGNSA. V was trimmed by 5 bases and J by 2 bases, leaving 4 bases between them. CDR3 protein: CASSPAYEQYF. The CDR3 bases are TGTGCCAGCAGCCCCGCCTACGAGCAGTACTTC. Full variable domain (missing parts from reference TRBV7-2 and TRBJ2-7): GAGVSQSPSNKVTEKGKDVELRCDPISGHTALYWYRQSLGQGLEFLIYFQGNSAPDKSGLPSDRFSAERTGGSVSTLTIQRTQQEDSAVYLCASSPAYEQYFGPGTRLTVT.

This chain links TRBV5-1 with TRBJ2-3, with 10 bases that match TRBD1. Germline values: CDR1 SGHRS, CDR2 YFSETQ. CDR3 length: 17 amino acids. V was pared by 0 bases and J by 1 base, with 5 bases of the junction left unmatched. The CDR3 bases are TGCGCCAGCAGCTTGGGGACAGGGGGTATCGGCACAGATACGCAGTATTTT. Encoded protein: CASSLGTGGIGTDTQYF. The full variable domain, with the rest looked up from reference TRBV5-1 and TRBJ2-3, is KAGVTQTPRYLIKTRGQQVTLSCSPISGHRSVSWYQQTPGQGLQFLFEYFSETQRNKGNFPGRFSGRQFSNSRSEMNVSTLELGDSALYLCASSLGTGGIGTDTQYFGPGTRLTVL.

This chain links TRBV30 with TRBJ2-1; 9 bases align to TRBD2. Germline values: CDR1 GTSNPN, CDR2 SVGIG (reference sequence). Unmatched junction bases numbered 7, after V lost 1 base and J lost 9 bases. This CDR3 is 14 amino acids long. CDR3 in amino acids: CAWSGGGGHREQFF. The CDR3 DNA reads TGTGCCTGGAGTGGCGGGGGGGGGCACCGTGAGCAGTTCTTC.

Here the CDR3 reads CASSQDPNTRVYGYTF. Written as DNA, the CDR3 is TGCGCCAGCAGCCAAGATCCGAATACCAGGGTCTATGGCTACACCTTC. The chain has TRBV4-3 and TRBJ1-2; a weak D match, TRBD1 (5 bases). The CDR3 is 16 amino acids. Trimming stripped 0 bases from V and 4 bases from J, with 15 bases between. Germline V gene sequence: CDR1 LGHNA, CDR2 YSLEER.

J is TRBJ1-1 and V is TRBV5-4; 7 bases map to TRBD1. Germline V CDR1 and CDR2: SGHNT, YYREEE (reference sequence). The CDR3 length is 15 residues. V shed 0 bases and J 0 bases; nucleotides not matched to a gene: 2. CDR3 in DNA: TGTGCCAGCAGCTTGGGACAGGGACTGAACACTGAAGCTTTCTTT. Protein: CASSLGQGLNTEAFF.

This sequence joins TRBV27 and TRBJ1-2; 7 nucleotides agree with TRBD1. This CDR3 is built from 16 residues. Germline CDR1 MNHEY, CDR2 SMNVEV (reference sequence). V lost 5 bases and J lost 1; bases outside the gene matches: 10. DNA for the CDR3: TGTGCCAGCAGTCCAACCGAGGGGGCCTATAACTATGGCTACACCTTC. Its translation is CASSPTEGAYNYGYTF.

CDR3: CASSRGGAGTSGELFF. The CDR3 coding sequence is TGTGCCAGCAGCCGTGGGGGAGCGGGGACTTCGGGGGAGCTGTTTTTT. V usage is TRBV3-1 (or the pseudogene TRBV3-2) and J usage is TRBJ2-2; 7 positions match TRBD2. The CDR3 has 16 amino acids. Germline assignment: CDR1 LGHDT and CDR2 YNNKEL (reference sequence). V was clipped by 4 bases and J by 8 bases; unmatched bases: 13.

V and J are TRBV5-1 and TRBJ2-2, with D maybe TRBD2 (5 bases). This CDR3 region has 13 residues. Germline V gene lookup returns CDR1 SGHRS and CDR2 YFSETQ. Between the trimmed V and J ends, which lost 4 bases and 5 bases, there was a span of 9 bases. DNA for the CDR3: TGCGCCAGCAGCCGGGGTGGTACCGGGGAGCTGTTTTTT. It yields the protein CASSRGGTGELFF.

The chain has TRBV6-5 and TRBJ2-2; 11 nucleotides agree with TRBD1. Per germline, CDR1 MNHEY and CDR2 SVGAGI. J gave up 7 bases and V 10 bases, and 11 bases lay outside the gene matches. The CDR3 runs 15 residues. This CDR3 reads CATPLGQGAGGELFF. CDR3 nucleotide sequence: TGTGCCACTCCCCTAGGACAGGGGGCCGGCGGGGAGCTGTTTTTT.

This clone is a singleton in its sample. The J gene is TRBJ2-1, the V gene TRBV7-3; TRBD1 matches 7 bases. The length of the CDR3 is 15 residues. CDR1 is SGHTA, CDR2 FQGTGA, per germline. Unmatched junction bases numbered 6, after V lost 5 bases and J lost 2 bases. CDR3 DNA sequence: TGTGCCAGCAGCCCACAGGGGACCACCTACAATGAGCAGTTCTTC. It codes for CASSPQGTTYNEQFF.

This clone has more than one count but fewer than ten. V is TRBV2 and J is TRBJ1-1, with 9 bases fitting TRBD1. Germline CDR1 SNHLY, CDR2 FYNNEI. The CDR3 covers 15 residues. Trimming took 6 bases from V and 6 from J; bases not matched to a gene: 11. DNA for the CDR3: TGTGCCAGCAGACCCGGGACAGGGAGGGAGGCTGAAGCTTTCTTT. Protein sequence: CASRPGTGREAEAFF. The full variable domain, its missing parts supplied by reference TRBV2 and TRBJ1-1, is EPEVTQTPSHQVTQMGQEVILRCVPISNHLYFYWYRQILGQKVEFLVSFYNNEISEKSEIFDDQFSVERPDGSNFTLKIRSTKLEDSAMYFCASRPGTGREAEAFFGQGTRLTVV.

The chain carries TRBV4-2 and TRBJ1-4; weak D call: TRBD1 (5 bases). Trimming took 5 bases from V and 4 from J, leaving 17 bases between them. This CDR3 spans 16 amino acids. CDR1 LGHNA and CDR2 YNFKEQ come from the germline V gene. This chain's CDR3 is CASSYDRAQGNEKLFF. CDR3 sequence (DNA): TGTGCCAGCAGCTATGACAGAGCTCAGGGTAATGAAAAACTGTTTTTT.

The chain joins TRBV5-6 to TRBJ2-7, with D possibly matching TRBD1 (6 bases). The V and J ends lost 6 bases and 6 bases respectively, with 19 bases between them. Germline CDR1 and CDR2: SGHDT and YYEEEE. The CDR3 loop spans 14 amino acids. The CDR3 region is CASMRNREIGEQYF. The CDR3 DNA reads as TGTGCCAGCATGAGAAACAGGGAGATCGGCGAGCAGTACTTC.

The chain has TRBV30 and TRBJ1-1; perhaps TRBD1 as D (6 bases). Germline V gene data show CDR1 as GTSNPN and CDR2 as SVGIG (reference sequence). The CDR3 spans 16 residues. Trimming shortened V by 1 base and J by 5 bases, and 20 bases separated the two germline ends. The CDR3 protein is CAWSGPQTGHRTEAFF. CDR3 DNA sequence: TGTGCCTGGAGTGGCCCCCAAACAGGGCATCGGACTGAAGCTTTCTTT.

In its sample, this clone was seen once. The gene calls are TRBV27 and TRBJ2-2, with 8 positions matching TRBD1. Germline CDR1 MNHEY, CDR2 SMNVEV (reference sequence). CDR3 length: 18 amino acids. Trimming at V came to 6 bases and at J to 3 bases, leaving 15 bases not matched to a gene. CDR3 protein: CASSWGQVPLGYTGELFF. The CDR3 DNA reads TGTGCCAGCAGCTGGGGACAGGTCCCTTTGGGGTACACCGGGGAGCTGTTTTTT.

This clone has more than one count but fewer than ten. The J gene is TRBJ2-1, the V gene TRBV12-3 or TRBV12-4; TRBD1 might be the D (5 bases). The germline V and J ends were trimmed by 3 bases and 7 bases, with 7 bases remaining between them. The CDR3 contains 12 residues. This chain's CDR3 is CASSLPGNEQFF. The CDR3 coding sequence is TGTGCCAGCAGTTTGCCAGGGAATGAGCAGTTCTTC.

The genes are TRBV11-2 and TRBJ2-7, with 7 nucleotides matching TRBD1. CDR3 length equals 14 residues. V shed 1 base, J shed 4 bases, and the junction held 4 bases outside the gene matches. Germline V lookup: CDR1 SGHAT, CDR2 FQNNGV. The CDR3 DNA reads TGTGCCAGCAGCTTAGTGACAGGGCAGTACGAGCAGTACTTC. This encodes CASSLVTGQYEQYF.

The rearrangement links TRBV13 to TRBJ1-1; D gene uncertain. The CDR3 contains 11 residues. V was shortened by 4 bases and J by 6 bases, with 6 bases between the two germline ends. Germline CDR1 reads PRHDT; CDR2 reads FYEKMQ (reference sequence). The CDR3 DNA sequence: TGTGCCAGCAGCTCAGACTCTGAAGCTTTCTTT. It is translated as CASSSDSEAFF.

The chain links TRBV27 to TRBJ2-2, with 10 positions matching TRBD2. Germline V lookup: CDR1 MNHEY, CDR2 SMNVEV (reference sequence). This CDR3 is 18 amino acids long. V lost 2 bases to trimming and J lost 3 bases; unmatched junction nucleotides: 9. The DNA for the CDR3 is TGTGCCAGCAGTTTACTTTCGGTAGCGGGGGGCTACACCGGGGAGCTGTTTTTT. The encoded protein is CASSLLSVAGGYTGELFF.

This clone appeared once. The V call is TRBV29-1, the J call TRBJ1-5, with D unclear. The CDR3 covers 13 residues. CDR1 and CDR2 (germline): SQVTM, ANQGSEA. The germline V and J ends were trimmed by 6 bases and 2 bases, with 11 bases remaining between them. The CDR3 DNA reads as TGCAGCGTCTCGAACAACGGCAATCAGCCCCAGCATTTT. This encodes CSVSNNGNQPQHF.

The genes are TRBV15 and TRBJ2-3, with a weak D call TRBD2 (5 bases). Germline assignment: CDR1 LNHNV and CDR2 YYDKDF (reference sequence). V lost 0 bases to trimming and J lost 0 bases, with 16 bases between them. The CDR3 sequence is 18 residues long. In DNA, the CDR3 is TGTGCCACCAGCAGAGATCCCACTAGGCGGACCAGCACAGATACGCAGTATTTT. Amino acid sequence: CATSRDPTRRTSTDTQYF. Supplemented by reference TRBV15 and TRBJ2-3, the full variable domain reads DAMVIQNPRYQVTQFGKPVTLSCSQTLNHNVMYWYQQKSSQAPKLLFHYYDKDFNNEADTPDNFQSRRPNTSFCFLDIRSPGLGDTAMYLCATSRDPTRRTSTDTQYFGPGTRLTVL.